The clone carrying this T cell receptor beta chain occurred a few times. This specimen comes from a study of radiotherapy plus CTLA-4 blockade in lung cancer. This CDR3 spans 12 amino acids. V lost 4 bases to trimming and J lost 5 bases, with 9 bases between them. Germline assignment: CDR1 SGHRS and CDR2 YFSETQ. Produced via immunoSEQ multiplex PCR; TCRdb's table is partial and in-frame only. The profile shows about 80,000 clones, roughly 79% of them singletons. The sample here was peripheral blood, taken from a patient treated with radiotherapy plus ipilimumab. The sequence derives from a human donor with non-small cell lung cancer whose response to radiotherapy plus ipilimumab could not be evaluated. Some clones in this sample may be carry-over from other donors' samples. V gene TRBV5-1 combines with J gene TRBJ1-1, with a possible D match to TRBD1 (6 bases). The CDR3 DNA sequence: TGCGCCAGCAGCATGGACAGAACTGAAGCTTTCTTT. The encoded protein is CASSMDRTEAFF.